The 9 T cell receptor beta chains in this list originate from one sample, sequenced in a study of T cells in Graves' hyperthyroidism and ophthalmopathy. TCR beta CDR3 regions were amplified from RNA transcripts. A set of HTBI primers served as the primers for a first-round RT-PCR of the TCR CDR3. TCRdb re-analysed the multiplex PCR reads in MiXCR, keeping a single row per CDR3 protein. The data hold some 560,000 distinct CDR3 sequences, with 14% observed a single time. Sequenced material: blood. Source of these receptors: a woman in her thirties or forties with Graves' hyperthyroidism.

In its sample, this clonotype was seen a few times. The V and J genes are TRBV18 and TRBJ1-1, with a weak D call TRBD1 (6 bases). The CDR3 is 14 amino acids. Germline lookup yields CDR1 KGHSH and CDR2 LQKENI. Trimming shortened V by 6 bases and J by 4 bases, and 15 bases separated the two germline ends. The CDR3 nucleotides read TGTGCCAGCTCCCTACAGGGAGAGGCCACTGAAGCTTTCTTT. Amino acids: CASSLQGEATEAFF.

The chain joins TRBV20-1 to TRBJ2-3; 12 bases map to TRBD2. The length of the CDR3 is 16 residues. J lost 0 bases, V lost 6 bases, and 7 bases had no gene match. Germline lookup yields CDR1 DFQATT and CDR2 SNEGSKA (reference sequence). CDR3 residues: CSATYGLAGSTDTQYF. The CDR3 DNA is TGCAGTGCCACCTACGGACTAGCGGGAAGCACAGATACGCAGTATTTT.

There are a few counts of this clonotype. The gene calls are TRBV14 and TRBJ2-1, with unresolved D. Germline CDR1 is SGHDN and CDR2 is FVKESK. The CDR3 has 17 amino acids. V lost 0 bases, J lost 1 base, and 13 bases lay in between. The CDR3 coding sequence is TGTGCCAGCAGCCAAGATGCCATGGACGGGTCCTACAATGAGCAGTTCTTC. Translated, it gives CASSQDAMDGSYNEQFF.

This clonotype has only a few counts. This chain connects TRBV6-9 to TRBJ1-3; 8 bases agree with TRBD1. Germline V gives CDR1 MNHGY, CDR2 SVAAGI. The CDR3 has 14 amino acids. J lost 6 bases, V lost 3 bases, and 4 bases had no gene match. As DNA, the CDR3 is TGTGCCAGCAGTTACCCAGGGGGCCAAAACACCATATATTTT. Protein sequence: CASSYPGGQNTIYF.

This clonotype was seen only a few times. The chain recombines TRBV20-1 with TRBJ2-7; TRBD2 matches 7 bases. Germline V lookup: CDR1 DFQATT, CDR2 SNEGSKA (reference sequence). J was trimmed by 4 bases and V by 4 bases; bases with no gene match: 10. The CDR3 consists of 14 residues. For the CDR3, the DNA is TGCAGTGCTATTCGGGAGGCCCCCGGATACGAGCAGTACTTC. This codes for CSAIREAPGYEQYF.

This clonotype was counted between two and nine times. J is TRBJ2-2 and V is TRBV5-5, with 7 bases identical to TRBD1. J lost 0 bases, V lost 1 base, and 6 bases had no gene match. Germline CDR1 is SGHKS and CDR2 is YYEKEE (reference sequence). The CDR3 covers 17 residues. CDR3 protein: CASSLRGGIANTGELFF. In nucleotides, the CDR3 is TGTGCCAGCAGCTTGCGAGGGGGCATCGCGAACACCGGGGAGCTGTTTTTT.

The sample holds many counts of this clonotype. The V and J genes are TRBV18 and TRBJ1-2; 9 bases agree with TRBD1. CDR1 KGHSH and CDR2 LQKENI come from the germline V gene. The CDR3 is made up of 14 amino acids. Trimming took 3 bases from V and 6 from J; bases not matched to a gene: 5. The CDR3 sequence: CASSPRDRDDGYTF. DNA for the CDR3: TGTGCCAGCTCACCGAGGGACAGGGACGATGGCTACACCTTC.

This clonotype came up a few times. CDR3 loop: CASSQGSSGSTDTQYF. CDR3 bases: TGCGCCAGCAGCCAAGGGTCTAGCGGGAGTACAGATACGCAGTATTTT. The chain combines TRBV4-1 with TRBJ2-3; 10 nucleotides align to TRBD2. The trim removed 1 base at V and 3 bases at J, leaving 4 bases unmatched. The CDR3 covers 16 residues. CDR1 MGHRA and CDR2 YSYEKL come from the germline V gene.

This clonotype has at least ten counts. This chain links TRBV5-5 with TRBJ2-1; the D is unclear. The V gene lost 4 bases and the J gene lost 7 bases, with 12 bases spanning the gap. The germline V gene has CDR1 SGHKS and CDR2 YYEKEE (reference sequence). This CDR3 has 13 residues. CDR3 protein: CASSRMFENEQFF. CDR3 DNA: TGTGCCAGCAGCCGTATGTTTGAAAATGAGCAGTTCTTC. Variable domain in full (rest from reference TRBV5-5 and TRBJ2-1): DAGVTQSPTHLIKTRGQQVTLRCSPISGHKSVSWYQQVLGQGPQFIFQYYEKEERGRGNFPDRFSARQFPNYSSELNVNALLLGDSALYLCASSRMFENEQFFGPGTRLTVL.